The source of this T cell receptor (beta chain) is a study of Ad26.COV2.S vaccination and SARS-CoV-2 variants. About the research overall: In the study, Ad26.COV2.S was injected intramuscularly once, or twice 56 days apart.

The CDR3 sequence is 16 residues long. Germline V gives CDR1 KGHSH, CDR2 LQKENI. The trim removed 1 base at V and 2 bases at J, leaving 6 bases unmatched. Treatment specified: some 19 received Ad26.COV2.S at low or high dose, single or two shots; 5 received placebo; per-sample allocation not given. Samples analyzed were those drawn on day 63 after the first vaccine or placebo injection. The method was immunoSEQ multiplex PCR; TCRdb's version includes in-frame clones alone and lacks a portion of them. The repertoire holds hundreds of thousands of clones, with roughly 90% as singletons. This rearrangement joins TRBV18 to TRBJ1-1; 8 bases fit TRBD1. The source was peripheral blood, collected in a trial of Ad26.COV2.S vaccine versus placebo. The sequence was collected from a person between 18 and 59 years old who received the Ad26.COV2.S COVID-19 vaccine or a placebo. CDR3 residues: CASSPRATGDNTEAFF. DNA for the CDR3: TGTGCCAGCTCACCACGAGCGACAGGGGACAACACTGAAGCTTTCTTT.